These T cell receptor beta chains were read from a single sample in a study of cytomegalovirus exposure and HLA in healthy donors. Assay used: immunoSEQ multiplex PCR; TCRdb lists only in-frame clones, some missing. Seen here are about 160,000 clones, approximately 73% observed once, and the top ten hold 1.5% to 2%. The material sequenced was PBMCs. These receptors all stem from a woman younger than 35 in good health and CMV-seronegative. The CDR3 runs from the conserved cysteine through the conserved F or W. Each record gives: J gene, D gene, V gene, CDR3 protein. The D gene is left open where the match is weak.

j_call: TRBJ2-3; d_call: NA; v_call: TRBV9; cdr3_aa: CASSVEQGSQYF
j_call: TRBJ2-5; d_call: TRBD2; v_call: TRBV7-3; cdr3_aa: CASSLKAGVGETQYF
j_call: TRBJ1-5; d_call: TRBD1; v_call: TRBV7-9; cdr3_aa: CASSRDRDGNQPQHF
j_call: TRBJ1-1; d_call: TRBD1; v_call: TRBV28; cdr3_aa: CASSPAPGGSNTEAFF
j_call: TRBJ2-7; d_call: TRBD2; v_call: TRBV7-2; cdr3_aa: CASSRTSSYEQYF
j_call: TRBJ1-4; d_call: NA; v_call: TRBV9; cdr3_aa: CASSVEDRPNEKLFF
j_call: TRBJ1-2; d_call: NA; v_call: TRBV28; cdr3_aa: CASSFRQNYGYTF
j_call: TRBJ2-5; d_call: TRBD2; v_call: TRBV11-1; cdr3_aa: CASSFAGGGETQYF
j_call: TRBJ1-2; d_call: TRBD1; v_call: TRBV4-1; cdr3_aa: CASSLGTGLPGGYTF
j_call: TRBJ2-7; d_call: TRBD1; v_call: TRBV11-2; cdr3_aa: CASSSYGTGDYEQYF
j_call: TRBJ1-6; d_call: NA; v_call: TRBV7-6; cdr3_aa: CASSSRDGSSYNSPLHF
j_call: TRBJ1-1; d_call: NA; v_call: TRBV4-1; cdr3_aa: CASSQVGSNTEAFF
j_call: TRBJ2-1; d_call: NA; v_call: TRBV7-9; cdr3_aa: CASSLVGYNEQFF
j_call: TRBJ2-1; d_call: TRBD2; v_call: TRBV7-6; cdr3_aa: CASSWTSGRANEQFF
j_call: TRBJ2-5; d_call: NA; v_call: TRBV2; cdr3_aa: CASKAGQETQYF
j_call: TRBJ2-7; d_call: NA; v_call: TRBV2; cdr3_aa: CASRERTASYYEQYF
j_call: TRBJ1-2; d_call: NA; v_call: TRBV28; cdr3_aa: CASSGRAGGIWYGYTF
j_call: TRBJ1-1; d_call: NA; v_call: TRBV27; cdr3_aa: CASSLSRSLTEAFF
j_call: TRBJ1-1; d_call: NA; v_call: TRBV6-1; cdr3_aa: CASTGLLLDTEAFF
j_call: TRBJ1-4; d_call: TRBD1; v_call: TRBV18; cdr3_aa: CASSPPTTGTNEKLFF
j_call: TRBJ2-1; d_call: NA; v_call: TRBV4-3; cdr3_aa: CASSPREYNEQFF
j_call: TRBJ2-1; d_call: TRBD2; v_call: TRBV25-1; cdr3_aa: CASRTSDREQFF
j_call: TRBJ2-5; d_call: TRBD2; v_call: TRBV28; cdr3_aa: CASNSRAGGSKETQYF
j_call: TRBJ1-2; d_call: NA; v_call: TRBV4-3; cdr3_aa: CASSQLNVVGSGLTF
j_call: TRBJ2-3; d_call: NA; v_call: TRBV4-1; cdr3_aa: CASRRPGATDTQYF
j_call: TRBJ1-2; d_call: NA; v_call: TRBV18; cdr3_aa: CASSPREATYGYTF
j_call: TRBJ2-1; d_call: TRBD1; v_call: TRBV6-6; cdr3_aa: CASSSTGVSYNEQFF
j_call: TRBJ2-1; d_call: TRBD2; v_call: TRBV15; cdr3_aa: CATSSGRSPSYNEQFF
j_call: TRBJ1-2; d_call: TRBD1; v_call: TRBV19; cdr3_aa: CASNLNRGVTYGYTF
j_call: TRBJ1-1; d_call: TRBD1; v_call: TRBV30; cdr3_aa: CAWRTGIAHTEAFF
j_call: TRBJ1-4; d_call: TRBD1; v_call: TRBV7-2; cdr3_aa: CASSLGDREREKLFF
j_call: TRBJ2-3; d_call: NA; v_call: TRBV18; cdr3_aa: CASSPVAADTQYF
j_call: TRBJ2-7; d_call: TRBD1; v_call: TRBV28; cdr3_aa: CASSVTGGVSYEQYF
j_call: TRBJ1-2; d_call: TRBD1; v_call: TRBV10-3; cdr3_aa: CAIRGQENYGYTF
j_call: TRBJ1-1; d_call: TRBD1; v_call: TRBV18; cdr3_aa: CASSRGTENTEAFF